This TCR beta chain is from a study of OX40 agonist ivuxolimab in advanced cancers. Study overall: Hepatocellular carcinoma, melanoma, renal cell or head and neck cancer affected the dose-escalation patients. The group had a mean age of around 60 years, ranged from about 20 to 79, and was roughly 83% male.

Sequencing was performed with immunoSEQ multiplex PCR; in TCRdb, only in-frame clones are kept and a portion is missing. The data show under 150,000 clones, roughly 91% seen once. Blood specimens came from baseline, cycle 4 day 1, and cycle 7 day 1. Sequences were derived from CD4+ or CD8+ T cells sorted from blood, sampled in a trial of the OX40 agonist ivuxolimab. This receptor was obtained from an adult with an advanced solid tumor such as melanoma, head and neck, liver or kidney cancer.

The chain's CDR3 is CAIRAAGGLETQYF. The CDR3 region has the DNA TGTGCCATCAGGGCTGCGGGAGGGCTGGAGACCCAGTACTTC. The chain is built from TRBV10-3 and TRBJ2-5; 9 bases match TRBD2. This CDR3 is 14 amino acids long. After removal of 6 bases from V and 5 bases from J, the junction contained 7 bases not matched to a gene. Germline values: CDR1 ENHRY, CDR2 SYGVKD.